The entry below gives a single TCR beta chain sequence along with its context. The antigen is not known. The data were taken from a study of identical twins. Findings and limits, study-wide: In cord blood, abundant beta clonotypes had fewer insertions; memory showed no trend.

TCRdb passed the 5' RACE reads through MiXCR, listing each CDR3 protein once. The sample has a few hundred thousand distinct CDR3 sequences, 9.5% to 15% seen once. Trimming took off 6 bases at V and 3 bases at J, with 17 bases between the two ends. Germline V gene data show CDR1 as SGHTA and CDR2 as FQGNSA. This CDR3 has 16 residues. These data were likewise used in another study, on yellow fever vaccine responses in identical twins.

The sequenced sample was memory (CD45RO+) T cells sorted from blood. The source is a young woman in good health. V and J are TRBV7-2 and TRBJ2-2, with a weak D call TRBD2 (7 bases). The CDR3 DNA reads as TGTGCCAGCAGGCGGGGCGGGGGCCGGGACACCGGGGAGCTGTTTTTT. It specifies CASRRGGGRDTGELFF.